This TCR beta chain was captured in a study of radiotherapy plus CTLA-4 blockade in lung cancer. Study information: Among enrolled patients, over 15% responded and 31% achieved disease control.

Patients had chemo-refractory metastatic non-small-cell lung cancer and received focal radiation plus CTLA-4 blockade that used ipilimumab. Study conclusions and caveats: Blood-borne expansion of tumor-derived TCR clones followed radiotherapy plus ipilimumab. Response was reportedly best predicted by early blood T cell clone dynamics, with interferon-beta.

Libraries were prepared by immunoSEQ multiplex PCR; TCRdb keeps only in-frame clonotypes and omits some of them. The data contain some 66,000 clones, approximately 83% of them singletons. Germline-derived CDR1 and CDR2 are MNHEY and SMNVEV (reference sequence). The V end was cut by 0 bases, the J end by 4 bases, with 7 bases between. This CDR3 contains 13 residues. The table lists this clone with a count of one. The antigen is unknown. This chain uses TRBV27 with TRBJ2-7; D not resolved. The sample consisted of peripheral blood, taken from a patient treated with radiotherapy plus ipilimumab. The receptor comes from a human donor with non-small cell lung cancer who had a partial response to radiotherapy plus ipilimumab. The CDR3 reads CASSLSAKYEQYF. CDR3 nucleotides: TGTGCCAGCAGTTTATCGGCAAAATACGAGCAGTACTTC.